The source of this T cell receptor (beta chain) is a study of blood T cell repertoires in COVID-19. On the study more broadly: T cells, B-cell-depleted T cells, or PBMCs provided the cDNA or gDNA that served as material.

Each participant's cohort was designated according to participant-reported clinical history. In the original workflow: Amplification of reference gene primers was used by the study to estimate nucleated cell counts. Clones were sequenced by immunoSEQ multiplex PCR, and TCRdb holds only the in-frame ones, with some missing. V and J calls and clone size come straight from that table; D and trimming were deduced from the DNA. There are about 140,000 clones in the sample; around 87% occur only once, and about 10% lies in the top ten. Germline CDR1 reads SNHLY; CDR2 reads FYNNEI. There are 15 residues in the CDR3. The V and J ends lost 5 bases and 0 bases respectively, with 13 bases between them.

Source material: PBMCs or T cells enriched from blood (not recorded which). This chain joins TRBV2 and TRBJ2-5; D is unclear. The clonotype originates from a man aged 60 to 75 who had recovered from COVID-19. Here the CDR3 DNA reads TGTGCCAGCAGTCGGCTAGACTTATACCAAGAGACCCAGTACTTC. It yields the protein CASSRLDLYQETQYF.